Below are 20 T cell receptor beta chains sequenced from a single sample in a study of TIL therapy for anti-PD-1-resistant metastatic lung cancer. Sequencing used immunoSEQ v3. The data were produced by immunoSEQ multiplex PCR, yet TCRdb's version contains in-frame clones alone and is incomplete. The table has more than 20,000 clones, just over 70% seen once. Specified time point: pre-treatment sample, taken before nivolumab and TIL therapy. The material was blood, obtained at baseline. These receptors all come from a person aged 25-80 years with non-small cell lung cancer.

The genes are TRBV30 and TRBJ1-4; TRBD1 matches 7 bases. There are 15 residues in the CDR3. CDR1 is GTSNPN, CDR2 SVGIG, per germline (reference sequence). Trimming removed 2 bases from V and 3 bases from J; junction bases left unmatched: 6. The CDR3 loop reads CAWSRKGASNEKLFF. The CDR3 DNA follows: TGTGCCTGGAGTCGAAAGGGGGCCTCTAATGAAAAACTGTTTTTT. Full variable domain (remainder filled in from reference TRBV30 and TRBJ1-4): SQTIHQWPATLVQPVGSPLSLECTVEGTSNPNLYWYRQAAGRGLQLLFYSVGIGQISSEVPQNLSASRPQDRQFILSSKKLLLSDSGFYLCAWSRKGASNEKLFFGSGTQLSVL.

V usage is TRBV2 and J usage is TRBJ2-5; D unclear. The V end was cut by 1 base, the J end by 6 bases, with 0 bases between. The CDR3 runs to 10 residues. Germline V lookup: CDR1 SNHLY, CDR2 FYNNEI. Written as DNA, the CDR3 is TGTGCCAGCAGTGAAGAGACCCAGTACTTC. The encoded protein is CASSEETQYF.

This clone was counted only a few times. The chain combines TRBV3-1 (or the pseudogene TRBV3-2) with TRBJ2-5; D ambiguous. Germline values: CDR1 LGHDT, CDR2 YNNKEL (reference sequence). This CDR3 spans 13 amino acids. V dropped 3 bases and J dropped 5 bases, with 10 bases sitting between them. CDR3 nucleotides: TGTGCCAGCAGCCAGAACCTTGGGGAGACCCAGTACTTC. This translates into CASSQNLGETQYF.

The chain's CDR3 is CASSQDWAGAHNEQFF. CDR3 DNA sequence: TGCGCCAGCAGCCAAGATTGGGCAGGGGCCCACAATGAGCAGTTCTTC. The chain employs TRBV4-3 and TRBJ2-1, with a possible D match to TRBD1 (6 bases). The CDR3 has 16 amino acids. V was pared by 0 bases and J by 5 bases, with 14 bases between. The germline gives CDR1 LGHNA, CDR2 YSLEER.

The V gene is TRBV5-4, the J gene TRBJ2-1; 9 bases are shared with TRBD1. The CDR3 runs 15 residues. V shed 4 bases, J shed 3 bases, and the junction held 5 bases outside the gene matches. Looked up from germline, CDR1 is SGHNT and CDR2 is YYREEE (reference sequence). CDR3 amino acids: CASSLQGAGYNEQFF. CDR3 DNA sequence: TGTGCCAGCAGCCTACAGGGGGCAGGCTACAATGAGCAGTTCTTC.

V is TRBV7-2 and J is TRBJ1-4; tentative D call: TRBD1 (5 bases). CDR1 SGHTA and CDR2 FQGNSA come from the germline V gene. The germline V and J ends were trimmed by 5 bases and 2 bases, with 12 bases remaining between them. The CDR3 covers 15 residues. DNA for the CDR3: TGTGCCAGCAGCCTTAGGGGTGGGACTAATGAAAAACTGTTTTTT. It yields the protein CASSLRGGTNEKLFF.

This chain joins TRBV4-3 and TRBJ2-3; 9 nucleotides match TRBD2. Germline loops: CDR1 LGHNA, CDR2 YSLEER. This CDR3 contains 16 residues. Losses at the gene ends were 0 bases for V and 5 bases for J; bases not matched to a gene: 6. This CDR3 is CASSQDYAGGGDTQYF. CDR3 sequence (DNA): TGCGCCAGCAGCCAAGATTATGCGGGGGGGGGAGATACGCAGTATTTT.

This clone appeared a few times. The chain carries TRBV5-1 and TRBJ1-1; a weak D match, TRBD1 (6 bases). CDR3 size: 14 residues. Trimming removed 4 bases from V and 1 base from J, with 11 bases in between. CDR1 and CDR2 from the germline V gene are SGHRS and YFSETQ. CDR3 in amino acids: CASSTGQPNTEAFF. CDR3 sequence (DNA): TGCGCCAGCAGCACCGGACAGCCGAACACTGAAGCTTTCTTT.

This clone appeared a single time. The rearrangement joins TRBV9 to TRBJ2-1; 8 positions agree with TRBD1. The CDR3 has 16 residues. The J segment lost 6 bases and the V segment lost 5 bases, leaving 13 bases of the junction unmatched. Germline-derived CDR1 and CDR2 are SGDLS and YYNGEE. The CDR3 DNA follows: TGTGCCAGCAGTGTTTCATGGGACAGGTATCGCAATGAGCAGTTCTTC. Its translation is CASSVSWDRYRNEQFF.

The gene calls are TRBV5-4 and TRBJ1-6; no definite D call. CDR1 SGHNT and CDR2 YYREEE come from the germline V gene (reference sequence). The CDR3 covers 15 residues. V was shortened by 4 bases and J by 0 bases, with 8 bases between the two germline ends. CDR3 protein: CASSPSGSYNSPLHF. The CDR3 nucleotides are TGTGCCAGCAGCCCTAGTGGCTCCTATAATTCACCCCTCCACTTT.

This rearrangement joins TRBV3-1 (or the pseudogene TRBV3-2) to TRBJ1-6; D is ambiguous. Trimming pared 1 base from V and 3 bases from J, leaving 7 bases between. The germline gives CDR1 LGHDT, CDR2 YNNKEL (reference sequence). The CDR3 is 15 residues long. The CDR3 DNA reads TGTGCCAGCAGCCAAGGGGAAAGCTATAATTCACCCCTCCACTTT. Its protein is CASSQGESYNSPLHF.

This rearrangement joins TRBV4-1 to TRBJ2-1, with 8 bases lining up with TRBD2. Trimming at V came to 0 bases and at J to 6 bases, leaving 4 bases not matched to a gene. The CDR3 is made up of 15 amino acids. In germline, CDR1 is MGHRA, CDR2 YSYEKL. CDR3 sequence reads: CASSQDPGGGNEQFF. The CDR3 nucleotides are TGCGCCAGCAGCCAAGATCCGGGGGGGGGCAATGAGCAGTTCTTC.

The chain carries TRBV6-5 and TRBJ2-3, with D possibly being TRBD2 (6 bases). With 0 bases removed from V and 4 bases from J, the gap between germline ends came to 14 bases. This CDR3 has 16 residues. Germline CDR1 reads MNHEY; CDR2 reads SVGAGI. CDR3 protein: CASSYSAGGSADTQYF. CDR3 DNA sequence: TGTGCCAGCAGTTACTCTGCTGGGGGGTCGGCAGATACGCAGTATTTT.

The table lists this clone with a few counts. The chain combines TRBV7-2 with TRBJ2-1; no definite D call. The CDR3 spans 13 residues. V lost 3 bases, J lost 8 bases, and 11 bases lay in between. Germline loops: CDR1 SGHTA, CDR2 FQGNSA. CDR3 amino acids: CASSLRSRDEQFF. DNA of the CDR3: TGTGCCAGCAGCTTGAGATCCCGCGATGAGCAGTTCTTC.

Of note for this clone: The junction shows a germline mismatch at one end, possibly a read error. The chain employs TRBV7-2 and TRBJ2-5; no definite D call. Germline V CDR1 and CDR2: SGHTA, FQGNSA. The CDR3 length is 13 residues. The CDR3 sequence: CAGSLGSEETQYF. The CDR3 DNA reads TGTGCCGGCAGCTTAGGCTCAGAGGAGACCCAGTACTTC.

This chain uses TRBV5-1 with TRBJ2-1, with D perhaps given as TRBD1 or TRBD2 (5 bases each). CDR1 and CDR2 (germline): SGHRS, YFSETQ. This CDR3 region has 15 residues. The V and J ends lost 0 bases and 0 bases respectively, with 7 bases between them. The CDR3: CASSLGGSSYNEQFF. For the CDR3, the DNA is TGCGCCAGCAGCTTGGGGGGGAGCTCCTACAATGAGCAGTTCTTC.

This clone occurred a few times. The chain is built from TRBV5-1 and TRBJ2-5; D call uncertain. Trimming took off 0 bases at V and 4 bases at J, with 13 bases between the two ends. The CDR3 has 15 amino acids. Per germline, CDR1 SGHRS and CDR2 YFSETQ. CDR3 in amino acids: CASSLVVGQGETQYF. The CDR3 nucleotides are TGCGCCAGCAGCTTGGTGGTAGGTCAAGGAGAGACCCAGTACTTC.

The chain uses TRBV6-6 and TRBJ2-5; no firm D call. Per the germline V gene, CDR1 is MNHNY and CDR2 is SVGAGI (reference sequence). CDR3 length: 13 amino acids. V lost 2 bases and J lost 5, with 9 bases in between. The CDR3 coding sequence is TGTGCCAGCAGTTACAGGGAAGTGGAGACCCAGTACTTC. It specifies CASSYREVETQYF.

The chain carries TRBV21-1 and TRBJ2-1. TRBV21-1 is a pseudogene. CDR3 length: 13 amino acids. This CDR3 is CASSSHCPDEQFF. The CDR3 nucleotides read TGTGCCAGCAGCTCTCACTGCCCAGATGAGCAGTTCTTC.

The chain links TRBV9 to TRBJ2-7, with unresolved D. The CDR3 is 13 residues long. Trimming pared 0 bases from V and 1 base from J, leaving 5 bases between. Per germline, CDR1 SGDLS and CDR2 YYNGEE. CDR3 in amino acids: CASSVGPSYEQYF. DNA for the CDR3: TGTGCCAGCAGCGTAGGTCCTTCCTACGAGCAGTACTTC.